This T cell receptor (beta chain) comes out of a study of blood T cell repertoires in COVID-19. Study-level information: Acute-phase and convalescent COVID-19 samples originated in the United States, Italy and Spain. T cells, B-cell-depleted T cells, or PBMCs provided the cDNA or gDNA that served as material.

Under the authors' procedure: Using reference gene primer amplification, nucleated cell counts were estimated. TCRdb's copy holds only in-frame clones and misses some; the assay was immunoSEQ multiplex PCR. The DNA gave D and trimming, while V, J and clone size come from that table. The sample yields tens of thousands of clones, roughly 82% seen once. This TCR derives from a human donor in a cohort sampled during active COVID-19. The material sequenced was peripheral blood.

The CDR3 coding sequence is TGTGCCTGGCTAACAGGAACCGGGGAGCTGTTTTTT. It specifies CAWLTGTGELFF. The J gene is TRBJ2-2, the V gene TRBV30; D possibly corresponds to TRBD1 (5 bases). CDR1 is GTSNPN, CDR2 SVGIG, per germline (reference sequence). The V gene lost 5 bases and the J gene lost 5 bases, with 9 bases spanning the gap. The CDR3 loop spans 12 amino acids. The complete variable domain, with remaining parts taken from reference TRBV30 and TRBJ2-2, reads SQTIHQWPATLVQPVGSPLSLECTVEGTSNPNLYWYRQAAGRGLQLLFYSVGIGQISSEVPQNLSASRPQDRQFILSSKKLLLSDSGFYLCAWLTGTGELFFGEGSRLTVL.